Presented here are 25 T cell receptor beta chains from one specimen sequenced in a study of blood T cell repertoires in COVID-19. TCRdb's table, derived via immunoSEQ multiplex PCR, lists solely in-frame clones and lacks some. This sample has fewer than 250,000 clones, with roughly 77% found just once. The source material was PBMCs or T cells enriched from blood (not recorded which). Every receptor here comes from a woman aged 50 to 60 with acute COVID-19.

In its sample, this clone was seen a few times. The chain is built from TRBV5-6 and TRBJ1-2; a possible D gene is TRBD1 (6 bases). This CDR3 has 14 amino acids. Trimming stripped 0 bases from V and 3 bases from J, with 9 bases between. The V gene's germline CDR1 is SGHDT and CDR2 YYEEEE. CDR3 DNA sequence: TGTGCCAGCAGCTTGGGGGACACCTACTATGGCTACACCTTC. This codes for CASSLGDTYYGYTF.

V usage is TRBV5-1 and J usage is TRBJ2-3, with TRBD1 as a possible D gene (6 bases). The CDR3 has 17 amino acids. Looked up from germline, CDR1 is SGHRS and CDR2 is YFSETQ. Trimming shortened V by 1 base and J by 5 bases, and 20 bases separated the two germline ends. The CDR3 coding sequence is TGCGCCAGCAGCTTGAGGGACACCCCTTTCACACAAGATACGCAGTATTTT. Its translation is CASSLRDTPFTQDTQYF. Together with reference TRBV5-1 and TRBJ2-3, the CDR3 gives the full variable domain: KAGVTQTPRYLIKTRGQQVTLSCSPISGHRSVSWYQQTPGQGLQFLFEYFSETQRNKGNFPGRFSGRQFSNSRSEMNVSTLELGDSALYLCASSLRDTPFTQDTQYFGPGTRLTVL.

This clone came up once. The V call is TRBV7-8, the J call TRBJ1-1; TRBD1 agrees at 7 bases. There are 18 residues in the CDR3. V lost 5 bases to trimming and J lost 0 bases; unmatched junction nucleotides: 15. Germline CDR1 is SGHVS and CDR2 is FQNEAQ. As DNA, the CDR3 is TGTGCCAGCAGCCGCTATTCAGGGGGTTGGACCATGAACACTGAAGCTTTCTTT. Amino acids: CASSRYSGGWTMNTEAFF.

This clone was detected only a few times. The rearrangement uses TRBV28 and TRBJ2-7, with D perhaps matching TRBD1 (6 bases). V lost 7 bases and J 4 bases, leaving 17 bases between the germline ends. CDR1 is MDHEN and CDR2 is SYDVKM in the germline V gene. The CDR3 contains 14 residues. As DNA, the CDR3 is TGTGCCAGCAACCAGTCGGGACACACATACGAGCAGTACGTC. As protein: CASNQSGHTYEQYV.

J is TRBJ1-2 and V is TRBV7-2; possibly TRBD1 for D (6 bases). CDR1 is SGHTA, CDR2 FQGNSA, per germline. V gave up 5 bases and J gave up 8 bases, with 12 bases separating them. The CDR3 runs to 12 residues. The CDR3 spells CASSLWTEGYTF. The DNA of the CDR3 is TGTGCCAGCAGCCTGTGGACAGAGGGCTACACCTTC.

J is TRBJ2-7 and V is TRBV7-9; TRBD1 aligns across 11 bases. The V segment lost 1 base and the J segment 0 bases; nucleotides outside the gene matches: 2. The germline V gene encodes CDR1 SEHNR and CDR2 FQNEAQ (reference sequence). The CDR3 runs to 16 residues. The DNA of the CDR3 is TGTGCCAGCAGCTTAGGGGGGACAGGGGGCTCCTACGAGCAGTACGTC. It specifies CASSLGGTGGSYEQYV.

V and J are TRBV27 and TRBJ1-2; TRBD1 agrees at 7 bases. The CDR3 is 20 residues long. V shed 6 bases and J 3 bases; nucleotides not matched to a gene: 25. Germline CDR1 is MNHEY and CDR2 is SMNVEV (reference sequence). This CDR3 reads CASSPLIATGRRRPDYGYTF. DNA of the CDR3: TGTGCCAGCAGCCCCCTTATCGCGACAGGGAGACGCCGCCCGGACTATGGCTACACCTTC.

Of note for this clone: A much larger clone is a single base away; this may be a read error. The CDR3 region is CASSSSTGLVNQPQHF. The CDR3 DNA is TGTGCCAGCAGTTCATCCACAGGGCTGGTCAATCAGCCCCAGCATTTT. V and J are TRBV28 and TRBJ1-5; maybe TRBD1 (6 bases). The germline V gene encodes CDR1 MDHEN and CDR2 SYDVKM. There are 16 residues in the CDR3. Deletions cut 4 bases from V and 3 bases from J, with 16 bases between.

This clone was detected only a few times. This sequence joins TRBV24-1 and TRBJ2-3; 8 positions match TRBD2. CDR3 size: 17 residues. J gave up 2 bases and V 3 bases, and 9 bases lay outside the gene matches. The germline V gene has CDR1 KGHDR and CDR2 SFDVKD. In DNA, the CDR3 is TGTGCCACCAGTGATCAGCTGGGACTAGGGGACACAGATACGCAGTATTTT. It yields the protein CATSDQLGLGDTDTQYF.

The CDR3 sequence: CASSQYRSNTGELFF. The DNA for the CDR3 is TGCGCCAGCAGCCAATACAGATCTAACACCGGGGAGCTGTTTTTT. The chain joins TRBV4-1 to TRBJ2-2; no clear D gene. Germline V gene sequence: CDR1 MGHRA, CDR2 YSYEKL. V lost 2 bases and J lost 2, with 9 bases in between. The CDR3 runs 15 residues.

CDR3 coding DNA: TGTGCCAGCAGTTACCCGGACAGGGGATACACTGAAGCTTTCTTT. Protein: CASSYPDRGYTEAFF. J is TRBJ1-1 and V is TRBV28, with 9 bases aligning to TRBD1. The CDR3 is 15 amino acids. The germline CDR1 and CDR2 sequences are MDHEN and SYDVKM. The V and J ends lost 4 bases and 3 bases, in that order; junction bases with no gene match: 6.

CDR3: CASSTPTGTGMNTEAFF. The CDR3 DNA sequence: TGTGCCAGCAGCACCCCAACCGGGACAGGGATGAACACTGAAGCTTTCTTT. The chain employs TRBV7-9 and TRBJ1-1, with TRBD1 matching 9 bases. Germline loops: CDR1 SEHNR, CDR2 FQNEAQ (reference sequence). After removal of 5 bases from V and 0 bases from J, the junction contained 10 bases not matched to a gene. This CDR3 contains 17 residues.

J is TRBJ2-2 and V is TRBV2, with 7 bases lining up with TRBD2. V shed 8 bases and J 1 base; nucleotides not matched to a gene: 4. CDR1 is SNHLY, CDR2 FYNNEI, per germline. This CDR3 is 14 amino acids long. The CDR3 region is CASGLAVNTGELFF. The CDR3 nucleotides are TGTGCCAGCGGGCTAGCGGTGAACACCGGGGAGCTGTTTTTT.

The CDR3 sequence is CASSFRQGNSPLHF. The CDR3 DNA is TGTGCCAGCAGTTTTCGGCAGGGGAATTCACCCCTCCACTTT. The chain joins TRBV27 to TRBJ1-6, with D maybe TRBD1 (6 bases). The CDR3 is 14 amino acids. Per the germline V gene, CDR1 is MNHEY and CDR2 is SMNVEV (reference sequence). The germline V and J ends were trimmed by 3 bases and 7 bases, with 10 bases remaining between them.

The chain combines TRBV7-3 with TRBJ2-3; 9 bases fit TRBD2. CDR3 length: 16 amino acids. Losses at the gene ends were 5 bases for V and 3 bases for J; bases not matched to a gene: 9. CDR1 is SGHTA, CDR2 FQGTGA, per germline. This chain's CDR3 is CASSPGTSRGTDTQYF. As DNA, the CDR3 is TGTGCCAGCAGCCCCGGGACTAGCCGGGGGACAGATACGCAGTATTTT.

This chain connects TRBV5-6 to TRBJ1-3, with D perhaps matching TRBD1 (5 bases). The CDR3 is 14 residues long. Germline assignment: CDR1 SGHDT and CDR2 YYEEEE. The V and J ends lost 2 bases and 3 bases respectively, with 9 bases between them. This CDR3 is CASSFREVGNTIYF. The DNA of the CDR3 is TGTGCCAGCAGCTTCAGGGAAGTTGGAAACACCATATATTTT.

This chain connects TRBV28 to TRBJ1-5; 8 positions match TRBD1. The J segment lost 7 bases and the V segment lost 7 bases, leaving 9 bases of the junction unmatched. CDR1 and CDR2 (germline): MDHEN, SYDVKM. The CDR3 extends over 14 amino acids. The CDR3 is CASIQAGGGQPQHF. CDR3 DNA: TGTGCCAGCATCCAGGCAGGGGGCGGCCAGCCCCAGCATTTT.

V usage is TRBV6-5 and J usage is TRBJ1-2; D is uncertain. The V end lost 10 bases, the J end lost 7 bases, and 22 bases lay between the germline ends. CDR1 MNHEY and CDR2 SVGAGI come from the germline V gene. The CDR3 sequence is 14 residues long. This CDR3 is CATRWRQERTGYTF. The CDR3 DNA sequence: TGTGCCACACGATGGCGACAAGAACGCACTGGCTACACCTTC.

The chain uses TRBV6-5 and TRBJ2-1, with 7 bases fitting TRBD1. Germline-derived CDR1 and CDR2 are MNHEY and SVGAGI. Germline trimming cut 5 bases from V and 2 bases from J; bases unmatched to any gene: 6. The CDR3 is 15 amino acids. CDR3 protein: CASSPQTGPYNEQFF. The DNA of the CDR3 is TGTGCCAGCAGTCCCCAGACAGGGCCCTACAATGAGCAGTTCTTC.

The chain uses TRBV28 and TRBJ2-3; a weak D match, TRBD2 (6 bases). V was shortened by 5 bases and J by 4 bases, with 13 bases between the two germline ends. Germline V gene data show CDR1 as MDHEN and CDR2 as SYDVKM. CDR3 size: 14 residues. The CDR3 here is CASSLGGNADTQYF. DNA for the CDR3: TGTGCCAGCAGTCTGGGGGGTAACGCAGATACGCAGTATTTT.

The V gene is TRBV13, the J gene TRBJ2-3; D possibly corresponds to TRBD1 (6 bases). Trimming took off 1 base at V and 6 bases at J, with 14 bases between the two ends. This CDR3 is 15 amino acids long. CDR1 is PRHDT, CDR2 FYEKMQ, per germline (reference sequence). The CDR3 protein is CASSLVGTHGDTQYF. The CDR3 DNA sequence: TGTGCCAGCAGCTTAGTCGGGACACATGGGGATACGCAGTATTTT.

The CDR3 region is CASSPDRDYGYTF. The CDR3 DNA sequence: TGTGCCAGCTCACCGGACAGGGACTATGGCTACACCTTC. V is TRBV18 and J is TRBJ1-2; 8 bases agree with TRBD1. The CDR3 loop spans 13 amino acids. The V gene's germline CDR1 is KGHSH and CDR2 LQKENI. V lost 3 bases and J lost 3; bases outside the gene matches: 0.

The chain employs TRBV15 and TRBJ1-4; 7 nucleotides line up with TRBD1. The trim removed 2 bases at V and 4 bases at J, leaving 7 bases unmatched. Germline lookup yields CDR1 LNHNV and CDR2 YYDKDF (reference sequence). The CDR3 runs 16 residues. The CDR3 bases are TGTGCCACCAGCAGACTACCAGGGGGGAATAATGAAAAACTGTTTTTT. It translates to CATSRLPGGNNEKLFF.

Concerning this clone itself: In this CDR3 the conserved last residue, phenylalanine or tryptophan, is missing, so a read error is likely. The DNA is omitted, as the CDR3 cannot be located on it reliably, and the CDR3 follows TCRdb's listing. The V call is TRBV28, the J call TRBJ1-2; the D call in the table, TRBD1, was not verified against the DNA. CDR1 MDHEN and CDR2 SYDVKM come from the germline V gene. Both ends counted, the CDR3 spans 12 residues. CDR3 region: CASSITGTGFLL.

This clone was counted a single time. The chain uses TRBV21-1 and TRBJ1-3. TRBV21-1 is given as a pseudogene. The CDR3 loop spans 16 amino acids. The CDR3 sequence is CASSLEAQAPGNTIYF. The CDR3 DNA is TGTGCCAGCAGCCTAGAGGCACAAGCTCCTGGAAACACCATATATTTT.